This TCR beta chain was retrieved from a study of T-cell memory formation after mild COVID-19. Study in general: Clustering of TCRs was largely donor specific.

Study-level points and caveats: CD4+ contracting clones were found mainly in CM and EM, and CD8+ ones in EMRA. Memory sampled before infection contained some responding clones, suggesting cross-reactive memory joined. Clones contracting over day 15 to 85 were CD4/CD8 balanced, with later expanders leaning CD4+.

TCRdb re-called the 5' RACE reads through MiXCR, storing one row per CDR3 protein. The top ten clones hold around 15% of a sample with 29,000 or so distinct CDR3 sequences, about 12% of them seen once. This clonotype was counted many times. The antigen remains unidentified. V lost 7 bases to trimming and J lost 2 bases, with 12 bases between them. Germline V gene sequence: CDR1 MNHEY, CDR2 SVGAGI. The CDR3 is 13 residues long. The sequenced sample was PBMCs or a T cell subset sorted from them (not recorded which). This sequence joins TRBV6-5 and TRBJ2-7; the D call may be TRBD1 or TRBD2 (5 bases each). This receptor was obtained from an adult woman who had mild COVID-19 (a few samples of this study predate the infection). Cell type and time point are not known. CDR3 protein: CASTGTETYEQYF. As DNA, the CDR3 is TGTGCCAGCACCGGGACGGAAACCTACGAGCAGTACTTC.